This entry lists 32 T cell receptor beta chains sequenced from one sample in a study of monozygotic twins with inflammatory bowel disease. For each CDR3 protein, TCRdb gives one entry from its re-call of the 5' RACE reads, without DNA. Seen in this sample are 150,000 to 200,000 distinct CDR3 sequences; the ten most common clones hold 2.8%. Input material: blood. The origin of the receptors is a human donor with ulcerative colitis or Crohn's disease, or a healthy co-twin of an affected twin (not recorded which).

This chain uses TRBV3-1 with TRBJ1-3. Germline CDR1 LGHDT, CDR2 YNNKEL (reference sequence). This CDR3 comprises 15 residues. The CDR3 here is CASSQGTDTGNTIYF.

The chain joins TRBV9 to TRBJ2-1; with no DNA, the TCRdb D assignment of TRBD2 cannot be verified. The germline V gene encodes CDR1 SGDLS and CDR2 YYNGEE. This CDR3 has 19 residues. This CDR3 reads CASSTTSGMIVETYNEQFF.

This chain connects TRBV10-3 to TRBJ2-6. CDR1 ENHRY and CDR2 SYGVKD come from the germline V gene. This CDR3 has 15 amino acids. CDR3 loop: CAISAGVSGANVLTF.

This chain joins TRBV7-8 and TRBJ2-1. The CDR3 has 11 amino acids. Per germline, CDR1 SGHVS and CDR2 FQNEAQ. CDR3 sequence reads: CASSLFGEQFF.

The chain combines TRBV13 with TRBJ2-7; TCRdb's D call of TRBD1 is untestable without DNA. The CDR3 consists of 13 residues. The germline V gene encodes CDR1 PRHDT and CDR2 FYEKMQ (reference sequence). The CDR3 spells CASTVWGRYEQYF.

The chain is built from TRBV14 and TRBJ2-1; TCRdb gives TRBD2 as the D gene, but with no DNA this cannot be confirmed. CDR1 and CDR2 (germline): SGHDN, FVKESK. This CDR3 comprises 16 residues. CDR3: CASSQGSSGFYNEQFF.

The J gene is TRBJ1-1, the V gene TRBV5-1; TCRdb's D gene call, TRBD1, goes unchecked for lack of DNA. Germline CDR1 and CDR2: SGHRS and YFSETQ. This CDR3 comprises 15 residues. The CDR3 sequence: CASSFRGQGNTEAFF. Full variable domain (missing parts from reference TRBV5-1 and TRBJ1-1): KAGVTQTPRYLIKTRGQQVTLSCSPISGHRSVSWYQQTPGQGLQFLFEYFSETQRNKGNFPGRFSGRQFSNSRSEMNVSTLELGDSALYLCASSFRGQGNTEAFFGQGTRLTVV.

This rearrangement joins TRBV6-2 or TRBV6-3 to TRBJ2-7; the D call of TRBD2 rests on TCRdb alone, since no DNA is present to check it. The CDR3 has 15 residues. Germline V gives CDR1 MNHEY, CDR2 SVGEGT. CDR3 amino acids: CASSTSGRVRGEQYF.

This chain connects TRBV5-1 to TRBJ2-1. The CDR3 has 16 amino acids. Germline V gene sequence: CDR1 SGHRS, CDR2 YFSETQ. This CDR3 reads CASSFWPGSSYNEQFF.

The chain carries TRBV5-6 and TRBJ2-1; TCRdb proposes TRBD2, but this gene call is untestable without DNA. Germline V gene lookup returns CDR1 SGHDT and CDR2 YYEEEE. The CDR3 length is 15 residues. This CDR3 reads CASSLDGLPYNEQFF.

The rearrangement joins TRBV27 to TRBJ2-1; the D call of TRBD2 rests on TCRdb alone, since no DNA is present to check it. In germline, CDR1 is MNHEY, CDR2 SMNVEV (reference sequence). The CDR3 spans 18 residues. This CDR3 is CASSMPILAGGSYNEQFF.

This chain uses TRBV28 with TRBJ2-5; TCRdb's assignment of TRBD2 cannot be checked, as there is no DNA. Germline assignment: CDR1 MDHEN and CDR2 SYDVKM. This CDR3 region has 18 residues. The CDR3 region is CASSPGLAGASAQETQYF.

V and J are TRBV7-8 and TRBJ2-7; TCRdb's D call, TRBD1, is unchecked because there is no DNA. Germline lookup yields CDR1 SGHVS and CDR2 FQNEAQ. The CDR3 has 14 residues. CDR3 amino acids: CASSPQDPNYEQYF.

V gene TRBV10-3 combines with J gene TRBJ1-1; with no DNA, the TCRdb D assignment of TRBD1 cannot be verified. This CDR3 is built from 15 residues. Germline V gene lookup returns CDR1 ENHRY and CDR2 SYGVKD. CDR3 region: CAISDQGLSHTEAFF.

The rearrangement joins TRBV11-2 to TRBJ2-1; no DNA is available, so the TRBD2 call from TCRdb remains unchecked. This CDR3 has 19 amino acids. Germline V gene lookup returns CDR1 SGHAT and CDR2 FQNNGV. The CDR3 protein is CASSRSSGTSGSSYNEQFF.

The CDR3 here is CASSLDRLNEKLFF. The chain joins TRBV7-2 to TRBJ1-4; the TCRdb D gene call, TRBD1, has no DNA to confirm it. Germline CDR1 reads SGHTA; CDR2 reads FQGNSA. The CDR3 has 14 amino acids.

The chain combines TRBV4-3 with TRBJ2-1; TCRdb picks TRBD2, but there is no DNA to check that call. Germline V lookup: CDR1 LGHNA, CDR2 YSLEER. The CDR3 runs 18 residues. CDR3 amino acids: CASSQGWTSGRRDNEQFF.

The chain has TRBV18 and TRBJ2-3; the D gene TCRdb calls, TRBD1, cannot be checked with no DNA. The CDR3 consists of 13 residues. Germline CDR1 and CDR2: KGHSH and LQKENI. The CDR3 loop reads CASSPSGRDTQYF.

The chain links TRBV20-1 to TRBJ2-6; as DNA is missing, the TRBD1 call by TCRdb cannot be tested. The CDR3 runs 13 residues. The V gene's germline CDR1 is DFQATT and CDR2 SNEGSKA (reference sequence). The CDR3 sequence: CSAWTGTTDVLTF.

The V gene is TRBV5-6, the J gene TRBJ1-5; there is no DNA to check the TCRdb D call of TRBD1. This CDR3 has 15 amino acids. Germline V gene lookup returns CDR1 SGHDT and CDR2 YYEEEE. CDR3 amino acids: CASSLRTGGHQPQHF.

The chain combines TRBV12-3 or TRBV12-4 with TRBJ2-3; without DNA, the TCRdb call of TRBD2 cannot be checked. The length of the CDR3 is 15 residues. This CDR3 is CASSFGTSGRGTQYF.

This chain connects TRBV28 to TRBJ2-1; checking the TCRdb D call of TRBD2 is not possible without DNA. This CDR3 region has 14 residues. Germline CDR1 reads MDHEN; CDR2 reads SYDVKM. This CDR3 is CASRGLFMLNEQFF. Full variable domain (missing parts from reference TRBV28 and TRBJ2-1): DVKVTQSSRYLVKRTGEKVFLECVQDMDHENMFWYRQDPGLGLRLIYFSYDVKMKEKGDIPEGYSVSREKKERFSLILESASTNQTSMYLCASRGLFMLNEQFFGPGTRLTVL.

This chain joins TRBV4-1 and TRBJ2-3. Germline V CDR1 and CDR2: MGHRA, YSYEKL. The CDR3 sequence is 16 residues long. This CDR3 reads CASSQDRLLSTDTQYF.

This chain joins TRBV20-1 and TRBJ2-3; there is no DNA to check the TCRdb D call of TRBD1. Germline CDR1 and CDR2: DFQATT and SNEGSKA (reference sequence). The CDR3 extends over 16 amino acids. CDR3 loop: CSAREYRLPGGDTQYF.

The genes are TRBV15 and TRBJ2-2; there is no DNA to check the TCRdb D call of TRBD1. This CDR3 spans 14 amino acids. CDR1 LNHNV and CDR2 YYDKDF come from the germline V gene (reference sequence). CDR3: CATSRGYRGGELFF.

The V gene is TRBV20-1, the J gene TRBJ2-1. CDR1 is DFQATT and CDR2 is SNEGSKA in the germline V gene (reference sequence). This CDR3 spans 14 amino acids. This chain's CDR3 is CSATAESSYNEQFF.

The genes are TRBV7-3 and TRBJ1-6; TCRdb gives TRBD1 as the D gene, but with no DNA this cannot be confirmed. Germline loops: CDR1 SGHTA, CDR2 FQGTGA. This CDR3 region has 15 residues. CDR3 region: CASSFRDSYNSPLHF. Full variable domain (rest looked up from reference TRBV7-3 and TRBJ1-6): GAGVSQTPSNKVTEKGKYVELRCDPISGHTALYWYRQSLGQGPEFLIYFQGTGAADDSGLPNDRFFAVRPEGSVSTLKIQRTERGDSAVYLCASSFRDSYNSPLHFGNGTRLTVT.

The chain carries TRBV15 and TRBJ1-1; the TRBD1 assignment by TCRdb is unverifiable without DNA. This CDR3 is built from 14 residues. Germline CDR1 reads LNHNV; CDR2 reads YYDKDF (reference sequence). The CDR3 sequence is CATSRTEMNTEAFF.

This sequence joins TRBV27 and TRBJ1-1. Germline values: CDR1 MNHEY, CDR2 SMNVEV (reference sequence). The CDR3 has 14 amino acids. The CDR3 spells CASSFLERRTEAFF.

V usage is TRBV6-1 and J usage is TRBJ2-4. Looked up from germline, CDR1 is MNHNS and CDR2 is SASEGT. The CDR3 is 16 residues long. The CDR3 loop reads CASSDDEVLAKNIQYF.

The V gene is TRBV27, the J gene TRBJ1-3; TCRdb gives TRBD1 as the D gene, but with no DNA this cannot be confirmed. Germline assignment: CDR1 MNHEY and CDR2 SMNVEV (reference sequence). This CDR3 has 13 amino acids. The chain's CDR3 is CASSKGAGNTIYF.

The chain employs TRBV7-2 and TRBJ1-5; checking the TCRdb D call of TRBD1 is not possible without DNA. Germline CDR1 SGHTA, CDR2 FQGNSA. This CDR3 is built from 15 residues. CDR3 amino acids: CASSRQGVGNQPQHF.